This is a list of T cell receptor beta chains from one sample in a study of cytomegalovirus exposure and HLA in healthy donors. Clones were sequenced by immunoSEQ multiplex PCR, and TCRdb holds only the in-frame ones, with some missing. The profile shows over 150,000 clones, around 83% of them singletons. Sequencing was done on a sample of PBMCs. Receptors were obtained from a man aged 50 or older in good health and CMV-seronegative. CDR3s include the opening cysteine and the closing phenylalanine or tryptophan. Fields, in order: V gene, J gene, CDR3 protein.

TRBV29-1	TRBJ2-7	CSVAGVAGVRTYEQYF
TRBV5-8	TRBJ1-4	CASSWTANQNEKLFF
TRBV10-3	TRBJ2-5	CAIKGDTNQETQYF
TRBV5-1	NA	CASSSNSGASYEQYF
TRBV6-5	TRBJ1-5	CASSPTGGNQPQHF
TRBV7-2	TRBJ2-7	CASSPRDRVFWQYF
TRBV7-9	TRBJ1-5	CASSLAFEQPQHF
TRBV7-7	TRBJ1-3	CASSLGPPGQSSGNTIYF
TRBV14	TRBJ1-1	CASSQALQGAEAFF
TRBV5-1	TRBJ1-1	CASSQQQGLGNTEAFF
TRBV6-1	TRBJ2-1	CASSEAFRTSGGPEQFF
TRBV29-1	TRBJ2-3	CSGARASGGGDTQYF
TRBV6-1	TRBJ2-1	CASSPTSGRGNEQFF
TRBV15	TRBJ2-7	CATSRGRTGTYEQYF
TRBV7-9	TRBJ2-6	CASSSQGASGANVLTF
TRBV9	TRBJ2-7	CASSDLGDRSYEQYF
TRBV7-2	TRBJ2-7	CASSKGQGYYEQYF
TRBV12-5	TRBJ2-7	CASGLARGSYEQYF
TRBV28	TRBJ2-1	CASRSGGRYNEQFF
TRBV7-6	TRBJ1-6	CASSLRHSGGNSPLHF
TRBV6-5	TRBJ1-3	CASSQDSSGNTIYF
TRBV6-1	TRBJ2-7	CASSLTGNAHYEQYF
TRBV5-6	TRBJ1-3	CASSSPGQGKRNTIYF
TRBV5-5	TRBJ1-1	CASSGGRTGLSMNTEAFF
TRBV5-1	TRBJ2-7	CASRSAGQAYEQYF
TRBV7-9	TRBJ2-6	CASGGSRSAFSGANVLTF
TRBV5-1	TRBJ2-2	CASSLPSGSFGELFF
TRBV2	TRBJ1-4	CASSDRSGNEKLFF
TRBV29-1	TRBJ2-7	CSVSMAVPYEQYF
TRBV5-4	TRBJ2-3	CASMGSSGRTDTQYF
TRBV29-1	TRBJ1-1	CSAERGARQDTEAFF
TRBV7-2	TRBJ2-7	CASSPGGALEQYF
TRBV10-3	TRBJ2-3	CAITEGQGETDTQYF
TRBV19	TRBJ1-6	CASSPQGQGIHNSPLHF
TRBV19	TRBJ1-4	CASSIVREDEKLFF
TRBV2	TRBJ2-7	CASSRDRRRSSYEQYF
TRBV7-9	TRBJ1-6	CASSYWTGLNSPLHF
TRBV28	TRBJ2-7	CASSLRQGSYEQYF
TRBV7-2	TRBJ2-3	CATGEDRNTQYF